This T cell receptor beta chain was sequenced during a study of shared clonotypes between healthy human individuals. Study results and caveats: An expected dependence of interdonor clonotype sharing on sequencing depth was noted.

V lost 1 base, J lost 3 bases, and 10 bases lay in between. Per germline, CDR1 SGHRS and CDR2 YFSETQ. The CDR3 extends over 15 amino acids. Sequencing used immunoSEQ multiplex PCR; TCRdb keeps in-frame clones, though not all of them. The sample lists approximately 470,000 clones, 65% to 85% seen once, with approximately 12% in the top ten. This clone was recorded a few times. Its specificity is unknown. Sequenced input: PBMCs. This TCR came from a woman aged 40 to 50 in good health. Some clones in this sample may be carry-over from other donors' samples. This sequence joins TRBV5-1 and TRBJ2-2, with D maybe TRBD2 (6 bases). This CDR3 is CASSLRGGDTGELFF. In nucleotides, the CDR3 is TGCGCCAGCAGCTTGCGGGGCGGGGACACCGGGGAGCTGTTTTTT. Supplemented by reference TRBV5-1 and TRBJ2-2, the full variable domain reads KAGVTQTPRYLIKTRGQQVTLSCSPISGHRSVSWYQQTPGQGLQFLFEYFSETQRNKGNFPGRFSGRQFSNSRSEMNVSTLELGDSALYLCASSLRGGDTGELFFGEGSRLTVL.